Below, 22 T cell receptor beta chains from the same sample are listed, as sequenced in a study of cytomegalovirus exposure and HLA in healthy donors. Produced via immunoSEQ multiplex PCR; TCRdb's table is partial and in-frame only. The table lists under 75,000 clones, over 90% of them singletons. Source material: PBMCs. The receptors come from a woman aged 18-30 years in good health and CMV-seropositive.

The rearrangement joins TRBV18 to TRBJ1-5; 11 bases match TRBD1. The length of the CDR3 is 16 residues. V lost 5 bases and J lost 3; bases outside the gene matches: 6. Germline V lookup: CDR1 KGHSH, CDR2 LQKENI. For the CDR3, the DNA is TGTGCCAGCTCAGGACAGGGGGCCCTCTCCAATCAGCCCCAGCATTTT. Its translation is CASSGQGALSNQPQHF.

This chain links TRBV2 with TRBJ2-7, with 8 bases fitting TRBD1. Germline CDR1 is SNHLY and CDR2 is FYNNEI. This CDR3 is built from 15 residues. V shed 7 bases and J 4 bases; nucleotides not matched to a gene: 12. The CDR3 loop is CASTSGQATDYEQYF. The DNA for the CDR3 is TGTGCCAGCACCTCGGGACAGGCAACGGATTACGAGCAGTACTTC.

This chain joins TRBV20-1 and TRBJ2-7; 7 bases are shared with TRBD2. Trimming at V came to 4 bases and at J to 7 bases, leaving 4 bases not matched to a gene. Germline CDR1 and CDR2: DFQATT and SNEGSKA (reference sequence). The CDR3 length is 11 residues. The DNA for the CDR3 is TGCAGTGCTACTAGCGGAAGGGAGCAGTACTTC. This encodes CSATSGREQYF.

This clone showed up just once. The rearrangement links TRBV28 to TRBJ1-5, with TRBD1 as a possible D gene (5 bases). The V and J ends lost 4 bases and 1 base respectively, with 17 bases between them. The germline V gene has CDR1 MDHEN and CDR2 SYDVKM. This CDR3 has 17 residues. This CDR3 reads CASSSMVGEVSNQPQHF. DNA for the CDR3: TGTGCCAGCAGTTCTATGGTAGGGGAAGTAAGCAATCAGCCCCAGCATTTT.

J is TRBJ1-1 and V is TRBV29-1; TRBD1 aligns across 7 bases. V was clipped by 7 bases and J by 4 bases; unmatched bases: 9. In germline, CDR1 is SQVTM, CDR2 ANQGSEA. The CDR3 runs 13 residues. CDR3 DNA sequence: TGCAGCGCTACCGGGACAGCGGTCACTGAAGCTTTCTTT. Encoded protein: CSATGTAVTEAFF.

This chain links TRBV28 with TRBJ1-1; D remains ambiguous. Deletions cut 5 bases from V and 1 base from J, with 8 bases between. The CDR3 spans 13 residues. CDR1 MDHEN and CDR2 SYDVKM come from the germline V gene. CDR3 protein: CASSLLRNTEAFF. The CDR3 bases are TGTGCCAGCAGTCTTTTGAGGAACACTGAAGCTTTCTTT.

The chain couples TRBV7-8 to TRBJ1-2; possible D gene TRBD1, 6 bases. The germline gives CDR1 SGHVS, CDR2 FQNEAQ. Trimming left V 5 bases short and J 9 bases short, with 31 bases between. The CDR3 spans 18 residues. The CDR3 DNA sequence: TGTGCCAGCAGCGCCCGGCGGGGGCCACAGCTCAATAAGTTGAGCTACACCTTC. Its translation is CASSARRGPQLNKLSYTF. Filled out from reference TRBV7-8 and TRBJ1-2, the complete variable domain reads GAGVSQSPRYKVAKRGQDVALRCDPISGHVSLFWYQQALGQGPEFLTYFQNEAQLDKSGLPSDRFFAERPEGSVSTLKIQRTQQEDSAVYLCASSARRGPQLNKLSYTFGSGTRLTVV.

The table lists this clone with a count of one. The chain recombines TRBV5-1 with TRBJ1-3; no clear D gene. The length of the CDR3 is 15 residues. Germline CDR1 is SGHRS and CDR2 is YFSETQ. The V end lost 0 bases, the J end lost 4 bases, and 11 bases lay between the germline ends. CDR3 coding DNA: TGCGCCAGCAGCTTGGGATCGAACAGCGGAAACACCATATATTTT. Protein: CASSLGSNSGNTIYF.

The chain has TRBV2 and TRBJ1-5; 10 bases line up with TRBD1. The CDR3 extends over 15 amino acids. CDR1 SNHLY and CDR2 FYNNEI come from the germline V gene. V lost 3 bases to trimming and J lost 5 bases; unmatched junction nucleotides: 4. The DNA for the CDR3 is TGTGCCAGCAGTGAGGGACAGGGGTTCGATCAGCCCCAGCATTTT. Translating it yields CASSEGQGFDQPQHF.

The J gene is TRBJ1-5, the V gene TRBV6-1; D gene ambiguous. Germline V gene sequence: CDR1 MNHNS, CDR2 SASEGT. The CDR3 sequence is 14 residues long. V lost 0 bases and J 8 bases, leaving 11 bases between the germline ends. In DNA form, the CDR3 reads TGTGCCAGCAGTGAAGCGCATCCGACAAAGCCCCAGCATTTT. Translated, it gives CASSEAHPTKPQHF.

V usage is TRBV28 and J usage is TRBJ1-6; D remains ambiguous. The CDR3 loop spans 11 amino acids. V shed 6 bases and J shed 9 bases, with 6 bases lying between them. Germline V gives CDR1 MDHEN, CDR2 SYDVKM. CDR3 DNA: TGTGCCAGCAGCGTCGGTTCACCCCTCCACTTT. It codes for CASSVGSPLHF.

The chain joins TRBV28 to TRBJ1-3; D gene uncertain. The germline V and J ends were trimmed by 4 bases and 2 bases, with 12 bases remaining between them. The germline CDR1 and CDR2 sequences are MDHEN and SYDVKM. The CDR3 runs to 15 residues. CDR3 in amino acids: CASSSIPGTGNTIYF. In DNA form, the CDR3 reads TGTGCCAGCAGTTCCATCCCCGGGACTGGAAACACCATATATTTT.

This clone was picked up one time. The J gene is TRBJ1-4, the V gene TRBV2; TRBD1 is a possible D gene (5 bases). CDR3 length: 11 amino acids. V was shortened by 8 bases and J by 7 bases, with 8 bases between the two germline ends. CDR1 and CDR2 (germline): SNHLY, FYNNEI. DNA of the CDR3: TGTGCCAGCTCCGGGGGTGAAAAACTGTTTTTT. The encoded protein is CASSGGEKLFF.

The chain employs TRBV5-4 and TRBJ2-7, with 13 bases that match TRBD2. CDR3 length: 14 residues. Germline V gene sequence: CDR1 SGHNT, CDR2 YYREEE (reference sequence). The J segment lost 6 bases and the V segment lost 2 bases, leaving 2 bases of the junction unmatched. CDR3 region: CASSLRLAGGEQYF. The CDR3 DNA follows: TGTGCCAGCAGCTTAAGACTAGCGGGAGGCGAGCAGTACTTC.

The chain carries TRBV6-1 and TRBJ2-5; weak D call: TRBD2 (7 bases). Germline V gene sequence: CDR1 MNHNS, CDR2 SASEGT. The CDR3 runs to 14 residues. V lost 4 bases, J lost 4 bases, and 13 bases lay in between. For the CDR3, the DNA is TGTGCCAGCAGTGGGGGGGGCCTCGGAGAGACCCAGTACTTC. Protein sequence: CASSGGGLGETQYF.

The chain links TRBV14 to TRBJ1-5; a possible D gene is TRBD1 (5 bases). Trimming took 1 base from V and 6 from J, leaving 10 bases between them. Germline V gives CDR1 SGHDN, CDR2 FVKESK. The CDR3 length is 14 residues. The CDR3 region is CASSQGGVGQPQHF. The CDR3 DNA follows: TGTGCCAGCAGCCAAGGGGGCGTTGGTCAGCCCCAGCATTTT. Full variable domain (missing parts from reference TRBV14 and TRBJ1-5): EAGVTQFPSHSVIEKGQTVTLRCDPISGHDNLYWYRRVMGKEIKFLLHFVKESKQDESGMPNNRFLAERTGGTYSTLKVQPAELEDSGVYFCASSQGGVGQPQHFGDGTRLSIL.

This chain connects TRBV5-6 to TRBJ2-3; D perhaps matches TRBD2 (5 bases). Germline CDR1 reads SGHDT; CDR2 reads YYEEEE. The V end lost 3 bases, the J end lost 3 bases, and 5 bases lay between the germline ends. The CDR3 is 12 residues long. The chain's CDR3 is CASSWRTDTQYF. CDR3 DNA sequence: TGTGCCAGCAGCTGGAGGACAGATACGCAGTATTTT.

The CDR3 DNA reads TGTGCCAGCAGCTCCGGCAGAGGGCTGGACGAGCAGTACTTC. The encoded protein is CASSSGRGLDEQYF. The chain has TRBV7-6 and TRBJ2-7, with D perhaps matching TRBD2 (5 bases). The V end was cut by 4 bases, the J end by 5 bases, with 15 bases between. CDR1 is SGHVS and CDR2 is FNYEAQ in the germline V gene. CDR3 size: 14 residues.

The rearrangement joins TRBV7-3 to TRBJ1-3; 11 bases agree with TRBD1. The junction had 5 bases not matched to a gene; V was cut back by 1 base and J by 3 bases. From germline, CDR1 is SGHTA and CDR2 FQGTGA. This CDR3 has 17 residues. The DNA for the CDR3 is TGTGCCAGCAGCTTAAGAGGGACAGGGGGGGTTGGAAACACCATATATTTT. Residues: CASSLRGTGGVGNTIYF.

The V gene is TRBV4-2, the J gene TRBJ1-1, with no clear D. Germline V CDR1 and CDR2: LGHNA, YNFKEQ. With 7 bases removed from V and 6 bases from J, the gap between germline ends came to 9 bases. The CDR3 is 11 amino acids. The CDR3 protein is CASTSFAEAFF. The DNA for the CDR3 is TGTGCCAGCACGTCCTTTGCTGAAGCTTTCTTT.

This chain connects TRBV6-1 to TRBJ2-7; 9 bases line up with TRBD1. Germline V gives CDR1 MNHNS, CDR2 SASEGT. J gave up 5 bases and V 8 bases, and 1 base lay outside the gene matches. This CDR3 is 11 amino acids long. The CDR3 reads CASWDRDEQYF. CDR3 coding DNA: TGTGCCAGCTGGGACAGGGACGAGCAGTACTTC.

The V and J genes are TRBV11-2 and TRBJ1-2, with unresolved D. The V and J ends lost 5 bases and 4 bases respectively, with 14 bases between them. Germline loops: CDR1 SGHAT, CDR2 FQNNGV. The CDR3 covers 14 residues. CDR3 amino acids: CASSAPWSGYGYTF. As DNA, the CDR3 is TGTGCCAGCAGCGCCCCTTGGTCGGGCTATGGCTACACCTTC. The variable domain in full, with the rest retrieved from reference TRBV11-2 and TRBJ1-2, is EAGVAQSPRYKIIEKRQSVAFWCNPISGHATLYWYQQILGQGPKLLIQFQNNGVVDDSQLPKDRFSAERLKGVDSTLKIQPAKLEDSAVYLCASSAPWSGYGYTFGSGTRLTVV.